This record concerns one T cell receptor (beta chain) sequence. As yet, its antigen is unknown. CDR3 length: 13 amino acids. The germline CDR1 and CDR2 sequences are SGHRS and YFSETQ. This entry belongs to a study of T cells expressing NK-cell markers. TCRdb reprocessed the 5' RACE reads and keeps a single row for each CDR3 protein, giving no DNA. Its listing shows 350,000 to 400,000 distinct CDR3 sequences. The study's findings and limits: These clonotypes, the leaders elsewhere, also led the CD3+CD56-NKG2C+ fraction in a handful of donors.

This sequence was found in a woman aged 50 to 60 in good health. Sequencing was carried out using blood T cells: a sorted CD56 or NKG2C T cell subset, CD4+ or CD8+ T cells, or bulk PBMC T cells (not recorded which). The rearrangement uses TRBV5-1 and TRBJ2-7. The CDR3 loop is CASSLVAMDEQYF.